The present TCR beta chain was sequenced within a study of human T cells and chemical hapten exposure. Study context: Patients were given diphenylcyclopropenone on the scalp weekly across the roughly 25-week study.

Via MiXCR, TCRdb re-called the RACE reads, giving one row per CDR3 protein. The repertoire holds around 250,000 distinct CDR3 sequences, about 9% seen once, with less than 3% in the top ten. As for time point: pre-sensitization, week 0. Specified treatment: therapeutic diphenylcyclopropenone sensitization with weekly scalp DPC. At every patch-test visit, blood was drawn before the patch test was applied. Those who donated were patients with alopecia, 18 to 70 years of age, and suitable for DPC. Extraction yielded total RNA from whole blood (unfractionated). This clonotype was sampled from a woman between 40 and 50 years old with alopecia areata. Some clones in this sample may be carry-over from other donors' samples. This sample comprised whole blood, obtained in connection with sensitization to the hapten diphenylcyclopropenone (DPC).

The CDR3 DNA reads TGCAGCGTTGTCAGGGGCGCCTACAATGAGCAGTTCTTC. Protein sequence: CSVVRGAYNEQFF. The chain employs TRBV29-1 and TRBJ2-1, with D possibly TRBD1 on 6 matching bases. Germline V CDR1 and CDR2: SQVTM, ANQGSEA. Trimming stripped 4 bases from V and 2 bases from J, with 9 bases between. The length of the CDR3 is 13 residues.